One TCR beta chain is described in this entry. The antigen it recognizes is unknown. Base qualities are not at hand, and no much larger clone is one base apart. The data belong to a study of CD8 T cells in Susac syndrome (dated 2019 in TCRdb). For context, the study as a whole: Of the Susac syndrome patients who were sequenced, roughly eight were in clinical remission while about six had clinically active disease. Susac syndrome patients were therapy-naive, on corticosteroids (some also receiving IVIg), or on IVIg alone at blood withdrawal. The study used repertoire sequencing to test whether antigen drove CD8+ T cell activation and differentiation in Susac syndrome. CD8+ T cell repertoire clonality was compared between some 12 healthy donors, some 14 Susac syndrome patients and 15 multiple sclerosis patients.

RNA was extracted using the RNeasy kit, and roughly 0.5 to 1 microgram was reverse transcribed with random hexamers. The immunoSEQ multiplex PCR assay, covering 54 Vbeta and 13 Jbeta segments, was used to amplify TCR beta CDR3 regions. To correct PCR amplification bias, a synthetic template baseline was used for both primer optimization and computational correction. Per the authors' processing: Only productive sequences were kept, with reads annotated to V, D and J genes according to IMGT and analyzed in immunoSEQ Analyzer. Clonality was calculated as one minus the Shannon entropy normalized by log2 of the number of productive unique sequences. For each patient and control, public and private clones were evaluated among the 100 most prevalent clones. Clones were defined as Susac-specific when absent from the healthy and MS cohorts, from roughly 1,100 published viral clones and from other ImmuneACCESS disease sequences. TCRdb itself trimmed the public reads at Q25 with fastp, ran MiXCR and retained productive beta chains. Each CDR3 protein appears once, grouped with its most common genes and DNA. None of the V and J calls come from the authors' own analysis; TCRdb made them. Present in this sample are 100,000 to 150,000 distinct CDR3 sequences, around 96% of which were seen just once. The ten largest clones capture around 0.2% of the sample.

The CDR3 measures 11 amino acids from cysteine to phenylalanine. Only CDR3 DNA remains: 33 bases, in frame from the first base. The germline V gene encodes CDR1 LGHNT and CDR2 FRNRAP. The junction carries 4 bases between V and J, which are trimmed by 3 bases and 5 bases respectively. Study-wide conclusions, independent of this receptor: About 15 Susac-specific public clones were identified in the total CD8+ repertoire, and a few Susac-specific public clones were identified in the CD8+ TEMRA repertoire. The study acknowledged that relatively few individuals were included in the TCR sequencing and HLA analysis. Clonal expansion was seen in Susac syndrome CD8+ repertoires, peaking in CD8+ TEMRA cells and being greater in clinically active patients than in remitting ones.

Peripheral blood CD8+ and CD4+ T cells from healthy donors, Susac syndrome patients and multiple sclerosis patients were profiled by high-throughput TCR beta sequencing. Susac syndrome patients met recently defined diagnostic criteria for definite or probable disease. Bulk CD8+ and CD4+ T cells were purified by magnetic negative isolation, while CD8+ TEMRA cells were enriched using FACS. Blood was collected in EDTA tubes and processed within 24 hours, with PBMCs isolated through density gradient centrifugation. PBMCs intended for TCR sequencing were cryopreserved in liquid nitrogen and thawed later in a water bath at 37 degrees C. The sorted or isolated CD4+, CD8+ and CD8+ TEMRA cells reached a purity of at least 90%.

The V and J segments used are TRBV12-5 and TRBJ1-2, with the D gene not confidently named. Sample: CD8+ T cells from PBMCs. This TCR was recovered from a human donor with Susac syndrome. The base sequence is TGTGCTAGTGGTTTTGGATATGGCTACACCTTC. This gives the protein CASGFGYGYTF. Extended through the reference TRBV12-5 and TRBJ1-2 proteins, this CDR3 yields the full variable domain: DARVTQTPRHKVTEMGQEVTMRCQPILGHNTVFWYRQTMMQGLELLAYFRNRAPLDDSGMPKDRFSAEMPDATLATLKIQPSEPRDSAVYFCASGFGYGYTFGSGTRLTVV.